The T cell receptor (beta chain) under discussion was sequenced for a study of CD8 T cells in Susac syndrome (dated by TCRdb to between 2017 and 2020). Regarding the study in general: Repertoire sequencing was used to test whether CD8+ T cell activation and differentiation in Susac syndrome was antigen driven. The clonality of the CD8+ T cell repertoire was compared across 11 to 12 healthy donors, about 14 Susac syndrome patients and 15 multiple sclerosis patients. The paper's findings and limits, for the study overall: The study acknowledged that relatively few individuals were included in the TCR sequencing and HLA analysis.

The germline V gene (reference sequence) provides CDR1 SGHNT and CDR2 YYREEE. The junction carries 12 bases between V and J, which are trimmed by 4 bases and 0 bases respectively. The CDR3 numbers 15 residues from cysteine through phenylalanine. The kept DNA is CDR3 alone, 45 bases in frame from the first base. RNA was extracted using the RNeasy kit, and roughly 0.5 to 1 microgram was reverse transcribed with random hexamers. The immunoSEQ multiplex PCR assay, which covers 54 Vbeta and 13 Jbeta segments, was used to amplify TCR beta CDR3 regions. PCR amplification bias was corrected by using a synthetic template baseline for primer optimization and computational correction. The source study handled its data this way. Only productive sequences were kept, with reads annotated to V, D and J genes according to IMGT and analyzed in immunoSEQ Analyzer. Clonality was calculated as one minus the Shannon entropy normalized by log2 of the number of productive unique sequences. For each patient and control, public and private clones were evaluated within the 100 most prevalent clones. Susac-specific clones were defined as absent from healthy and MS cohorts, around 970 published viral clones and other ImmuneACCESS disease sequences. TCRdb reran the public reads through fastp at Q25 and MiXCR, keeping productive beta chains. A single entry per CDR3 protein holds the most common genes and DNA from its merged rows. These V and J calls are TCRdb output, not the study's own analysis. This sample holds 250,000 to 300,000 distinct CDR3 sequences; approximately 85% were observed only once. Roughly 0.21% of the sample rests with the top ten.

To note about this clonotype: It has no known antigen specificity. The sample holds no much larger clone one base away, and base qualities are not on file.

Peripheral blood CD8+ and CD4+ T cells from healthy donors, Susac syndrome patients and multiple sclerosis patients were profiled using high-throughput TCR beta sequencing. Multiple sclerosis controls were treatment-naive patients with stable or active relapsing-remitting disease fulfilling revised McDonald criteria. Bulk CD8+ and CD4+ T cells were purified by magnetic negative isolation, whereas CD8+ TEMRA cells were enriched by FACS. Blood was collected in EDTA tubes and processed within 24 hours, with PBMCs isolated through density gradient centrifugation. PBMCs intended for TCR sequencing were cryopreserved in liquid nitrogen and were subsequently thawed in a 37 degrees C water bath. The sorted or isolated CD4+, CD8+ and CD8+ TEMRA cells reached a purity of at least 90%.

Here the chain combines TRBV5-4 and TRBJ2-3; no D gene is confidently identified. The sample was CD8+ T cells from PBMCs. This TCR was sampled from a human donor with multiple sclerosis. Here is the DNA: TGTGCCAGCAGCGTCCAGGTTACTAGCACAGATACGCAGTATTTT. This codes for CASSVQVTSTDTQYF.